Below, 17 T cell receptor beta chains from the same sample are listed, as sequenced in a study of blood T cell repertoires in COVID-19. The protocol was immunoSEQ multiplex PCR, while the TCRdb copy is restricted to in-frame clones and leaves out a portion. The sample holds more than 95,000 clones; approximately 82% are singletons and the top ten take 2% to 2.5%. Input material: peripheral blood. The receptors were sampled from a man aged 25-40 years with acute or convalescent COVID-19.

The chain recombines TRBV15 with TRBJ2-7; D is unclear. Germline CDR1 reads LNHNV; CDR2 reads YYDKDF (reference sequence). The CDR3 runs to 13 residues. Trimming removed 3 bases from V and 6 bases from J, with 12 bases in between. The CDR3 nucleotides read TGTGCCACCAGCAGGAACATTGTTTCCGAGCAGTACGTC. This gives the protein CATSRNIVSEQYV.

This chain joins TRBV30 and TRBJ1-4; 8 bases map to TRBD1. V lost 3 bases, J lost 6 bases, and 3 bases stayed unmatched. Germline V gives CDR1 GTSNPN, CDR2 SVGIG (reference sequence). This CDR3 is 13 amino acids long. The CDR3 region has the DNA TGTGCCTGGAGCGAGGACAGGGATGAAAAACTGTTTTTT. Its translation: CAWSEDRDEKLFF.

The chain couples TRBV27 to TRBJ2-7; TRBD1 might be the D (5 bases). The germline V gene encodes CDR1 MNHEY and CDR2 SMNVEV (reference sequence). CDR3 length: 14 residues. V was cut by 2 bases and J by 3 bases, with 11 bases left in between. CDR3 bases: TGTGCCAGCAGTTTACAGGGTACCAGCTACGAGCAGTACTTC. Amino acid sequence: CASSLQGTSYEQYF.

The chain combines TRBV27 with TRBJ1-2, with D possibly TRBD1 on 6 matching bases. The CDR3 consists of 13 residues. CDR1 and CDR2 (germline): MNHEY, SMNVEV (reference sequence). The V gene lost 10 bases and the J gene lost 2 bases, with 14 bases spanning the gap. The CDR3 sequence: CATSWQGNYGYTF. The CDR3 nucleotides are TGTGCCACCTCGTGGCAGGGGAACTATGGCTACACCTTC.

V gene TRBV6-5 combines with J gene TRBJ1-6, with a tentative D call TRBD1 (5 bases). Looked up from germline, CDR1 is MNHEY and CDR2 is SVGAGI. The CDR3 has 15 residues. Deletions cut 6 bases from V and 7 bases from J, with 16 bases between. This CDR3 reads CASSAGPRLNSPLHF. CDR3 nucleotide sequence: TGTGCCAGCAGCGCGGGGCCAAGGCTCAATTCACCCCTCCACTTT.

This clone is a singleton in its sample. CDR3 amino acids: CAWGLSGNTIYF. The CDR3 region has the DNA TGTGCCTGGGGACTCTCTGGAAACACCATATATTTT. This chain joins TRBV30 and TRBJ1-3, with unresolved D. There are 12 residues in the CDR3. The V end lost 5 bases, the J end lost 0 bases, and 5 bases lay between the germline ends. Germline CDR1 reads GTSNPN; CDR2 reads SVGIG (reference sequence).

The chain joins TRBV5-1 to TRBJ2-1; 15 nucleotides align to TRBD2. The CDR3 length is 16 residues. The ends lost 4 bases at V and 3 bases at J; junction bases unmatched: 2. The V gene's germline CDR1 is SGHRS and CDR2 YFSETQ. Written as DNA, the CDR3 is TGCGCCAGCAGCCGGACTAGCGGGAGGGGCTACAATGAGCAGTTCTTC. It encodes CASSRTSGRGYNEQFF.

This CDR3 reads CASTESHSNQPQHF. CDR3 coding DNA: TGTGCCAGCACCGAGAGTCATAGCAATCAGCCCCAGCATTTT. The chain carries TRBV2 and TRBJ1-5; D remains unclear. Trimming took 7 bases from V and 0 from J, leaving 10 bases between them. The CDR3 runs 14 residues. Germline V gene lookup returns CDR1 SNHLY and CDR2 FYNNEI.

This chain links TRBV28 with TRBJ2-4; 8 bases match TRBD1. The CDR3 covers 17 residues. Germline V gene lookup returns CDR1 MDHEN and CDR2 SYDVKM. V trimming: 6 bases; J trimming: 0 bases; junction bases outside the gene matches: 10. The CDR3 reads CASSPDRADLAKNIQYF. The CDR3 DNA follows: TGTGCCAGCAGCCCGGACAGGGCTGACCTAGCCAAAAACATTCAGTACTTC.

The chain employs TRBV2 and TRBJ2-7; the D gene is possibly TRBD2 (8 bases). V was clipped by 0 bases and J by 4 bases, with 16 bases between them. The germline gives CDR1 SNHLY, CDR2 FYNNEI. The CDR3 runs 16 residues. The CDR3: CASSEAETGTSYEQYV. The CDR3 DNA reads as TGTGCCAGCAGTGAAGCGGAGACAGGGACTAGTTACGAGCAGTACGTC.

DNA of the CDR3: TGTGCCAGCACCACGGGGAGCGAGCAGTACTTC. Encoded protein: CASTTGSEQYF. This chain links TRBV5-6 with TRBJ2-7, with D possibly matching TRBD2 (5 bases). The CDR3 runs 11 residues. Germline V gene sequence: CDR1 SGHDT, CDR2 YYEEEE. Trimming took 6 bases from V and 6 from J, leaving 10 bases between them.

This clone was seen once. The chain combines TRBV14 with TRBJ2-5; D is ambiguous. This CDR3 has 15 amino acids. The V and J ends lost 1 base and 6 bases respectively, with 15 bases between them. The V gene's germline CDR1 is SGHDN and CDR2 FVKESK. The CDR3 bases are TGTGCCAGCAGCCAAGGGTCACCGGTCGTTAAGACCCAGTACTTC. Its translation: CASSQGSPVVKTQYF.

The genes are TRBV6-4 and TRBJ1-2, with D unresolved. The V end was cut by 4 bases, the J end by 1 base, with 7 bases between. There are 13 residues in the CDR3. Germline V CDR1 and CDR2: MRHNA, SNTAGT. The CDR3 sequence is CASSVTFNYGYTF. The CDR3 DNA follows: TGTGCCAGCAGTGTGACATTTAACTATGGCTACACCTTC.

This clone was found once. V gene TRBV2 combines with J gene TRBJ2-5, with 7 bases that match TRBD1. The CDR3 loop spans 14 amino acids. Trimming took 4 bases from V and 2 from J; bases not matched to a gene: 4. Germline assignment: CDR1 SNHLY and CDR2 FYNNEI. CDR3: CASSGGQVQETQYF. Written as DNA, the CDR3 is TGTGCCAGCAGTGGAGGACAGGTGCAAGAGACCCAGTACTTC.

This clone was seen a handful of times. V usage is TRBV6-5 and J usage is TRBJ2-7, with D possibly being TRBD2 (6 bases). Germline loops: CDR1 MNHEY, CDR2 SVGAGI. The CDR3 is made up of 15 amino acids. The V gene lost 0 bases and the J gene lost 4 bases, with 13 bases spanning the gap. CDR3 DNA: TGTGCCAGCAGTTACTCGATAGCGGACGGATACGAGCAGTACTTC. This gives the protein CASSYSIADGYEQYF.

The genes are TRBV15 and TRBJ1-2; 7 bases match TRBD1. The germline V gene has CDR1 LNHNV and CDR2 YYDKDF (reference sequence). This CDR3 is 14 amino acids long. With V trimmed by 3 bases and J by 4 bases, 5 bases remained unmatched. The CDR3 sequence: CATSRPGQLYGYTF. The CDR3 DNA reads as TGTGCCACCAGCAGGCCGGGACAGCTCTATGGCTACACCTTC.

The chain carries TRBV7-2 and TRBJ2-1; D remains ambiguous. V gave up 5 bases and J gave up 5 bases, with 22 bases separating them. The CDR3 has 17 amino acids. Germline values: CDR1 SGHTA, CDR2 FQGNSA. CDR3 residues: CASSQYSRRRLHNEQFF. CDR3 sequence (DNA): TGTGCCAGCAGCCAATATTCGCGGCGGCGACTCCACAATGAGCAGTTCTTC.